This TCR beta chain was recorded in a study of Ad26.COV2.S vaccination and SARS-CoV-2 variants. Whole-study results and caveats: The placebo group had lower spike-specific TCR breadth than the vaccine recipients did. Substantial post-vaccination breadth of spike-specific CD8+ and CD4+ T cell responses was reported.

Sequencing was performed with immunoSEQ multiplex PCR; in TCRdb, only in-frame clones are kept and a portion is missing. Among about 350,000 clones listed, around 86% were seen once. The sample's treatment: roughly 20 received Ad26.COV2.S at low or high dose, single or two shots; about five received placebo; per-sample allocation not given. Sampling was done on day 63 after the first vaccine or placebo injection. Boston supplied an adult donor aged 18-55 years. With respect to this clone: The target antigen is unknown.

The sequence derives from a person between 18 and 60 years old who received the Ad26.COV2.S COVID-19 vaccine or a placebo. The material was peripheral blood, obtained in a trial of Ad26.COV2.S vaccine versus placebo.

The CDR3 nucleotides are TGTGCCAGCAGTCTTAGACAGGTCGGGTACGAGCAGTACTTC. This codes for CASSLRQVGYEQYF. The chain uses TRBV6-5 and TRBJ2-7, with D possibly matching TRBD1 (6 bases). Trimming stripped 5 bases from V and 4 bases from J, with 15 bases between. Germline assignment: CDR1 MNHEY and CDR2 SVGAGI. There are 14 residues in the CDR3.